The 10 T cell receptor beta chains reported below all come from one sample, sequenced in a study of cytomegalovirus exposure and HLA in healthy donors. Researchers ran the PCR with 60 Vbeta and 13 Jbeta primers. Generated by immunoSEQ multiplex PCR, the TCRdb table keeps only in-frame clones and is missing some. The sample includes roughly 130,000 clones, around three quarters of them seen just once. The sequencing sample was made of PBMCs. These receptors were taken from an older woman in good health and CMV-seropositive.

This rearrangement joins TRBV19 to TRBJ2-1; 9 nucleotides match TRBD1. Germline V CDR1 and CDR2: LNHDA, SQIVND (reference sequence). The J segment lost 0 bases and the V segment lost 5 bases, leaving 5 bases of the junction unmatched. The CDR3 consists of 16 residues. The CDR3 DNA sequence: TGTGCCAGTAGTGCCAGACAGGGGGTCTCCTACAATGAGCAGTTCTTC. Translation gives CASSARQGVSYNEQFF.

The chain is built from TRBV18 and TRBJ2-7; TRBD2 is a possible D gene (7 bases). Germline V gene sequence: CDR1 KGHSH, CDR2 LQKENI. Between the trimmed V and J ends, which lost 4 bases and 0 bases, there was a span of 19 bases. The CDR3 runs to 17 residues. CDR3 DNA: TGTGCCAGCTCACAGCAGGTTCGGGGGGCGAACTCCTACGAGCAGTACTTC. The encoded protein is CASSQQVRGANSYEQYF. The full variable domain, rest sourced from reference TRBV18 and TRBJ2-7, is NAGVMQNPRHLVRRRGQEARLRCSPMKGHSHVYWYRQLPEEGLKFMVYLQKENIIDESGMPKERFSAEFPKEGPSILRIQQVVRGDSAAYFCASSQQVRGANSYEQYFGPGTRLTVT.

This chain uses TRBV6-5 with TRBJ1-2; D is undetermined. This CDR3 spans 12 amino acids. Trimming stripped 7 bases from V and 5 bases from J, with 11 bases between. The V gene's germline CDR1 is MNHEY and CDR2 SVGAGI. CDR3 loop: CASKFGGYGYTF. CDR3 bases: TGTGCCAGCAAATTTGGAGGATATGGCTACACCTTC.

The CDR3 spells CASSASDSPLHF. In nucleotides, the CDR3 is TGTGCCAGCAGCGCGTCGGATTCACCCCTCCACTTT. The chain recombines TRBV9 with TRBJ1-6, with D unresolved. Trimming left V 3 bases short and J 8 bases short, with 6 bases between. The germline V gene encodes CDR1 SGDLS and CDR2 YYNGEE. The CDR3 contains 12 residues.

J is TRBJ2-7 and V is TRBV5-4; 7 bases are shared with TRBD1. The germline V gene encodes CDR1 SGHNT and CDR2 YYREEE (reference sequence). This CDR3 spans 15 amino acids. With 4 bases clipped from V and 1 base from J, the junction kept 8 bases outside the gene matches. In DNA form, the CDR3 reads TGTGCCAGCAGCCTCCCCGGGACAGTGTCCTACGAGCAGTACTTC. Translated, it gives CASSLPGTVSYEQYF.

This clone was detected once. V is TRBV18 and J is TRBJ1-1, with D unclear. This CDR3 comprises 12 residues. Per the germline V gene, CDR1 is KGHSH and CDR2 is LQKENI. V was clipped by 3 bases and J by 4 bases, with 6 bases between them. DNA of the CDR3: TGTGCCAGCTCACCGAGGAGCACTGAAGCTTTCTTT. Translated: CASSPRSTEAFF.

In this sample, this clone turned up a few times. V is TRBV5-1 and J is TRBJ2-2; possible D gene TRBD1, 6 bases. The CDR3 runs to 16 residues. Germline values: CDR1 SGHRS, CDR2 YFSETQ. V lost 4 bases to trimming and J lost 8 bases, with 21 bases between them. For the CDR3, the DNA is TGCGCCAGCAGCCCAACCGCCGGACAGTCGGTAGGGGAGCTGTTTTTT. Translation: CASSPTAGQSVGELFF.

This clone was seen only once. The CDR3 sequence is CAIVGDTSNYGYTF. The CDR3 DNA is TGTGCCATCGTTGGGGACACCTCTAACTATGGCTACACCTTC. V is TRBV10-3 and J is TRBJ1-2; maybe TRBD1 (6 bases). Germline CDR1 is ENHRY and CDR2 is SYGVKD. This CDR3 has 14 amino acids. V lost 8 bases and J lost 0, with 13 bases in between.

The chain has TRBV9 and TRBJ1-6, with TRBD1 as a possible D gene (5 bases). The V gene's germline CDR1 is SGDLS and CDR2 YYNGEE. Trimming took 3 bases from V and 6 from J, leaving 10 bases between them. CDR3 length: 14 amino acids. Here the CDR3 reads CASSEGVPNSPLHF. Here the CDR3 DNA reads TGTGCCAGCAGCGAAGGGGTTCCTAATTCACCCCTCCACTTT.

This sequence joins TRBV5-4 and TRBJ2-3; TRBD2 matches 16 bases. This CDR3 contains 16 residues. The junction had 4 bases not matched to a gene; V was cut back by 4 bases and J by 5 bases. The germline V gene encodes CDR1 SGHNT and CDR2 YYREEE (reference sequence). The CDR3 region has the DNA TGTGCCAGCAGCGCGGGACTAGCGGGGGGGGGAGATACGCAGTATTTT. This sequence encodes CASSAGLAGGGDTQYF.